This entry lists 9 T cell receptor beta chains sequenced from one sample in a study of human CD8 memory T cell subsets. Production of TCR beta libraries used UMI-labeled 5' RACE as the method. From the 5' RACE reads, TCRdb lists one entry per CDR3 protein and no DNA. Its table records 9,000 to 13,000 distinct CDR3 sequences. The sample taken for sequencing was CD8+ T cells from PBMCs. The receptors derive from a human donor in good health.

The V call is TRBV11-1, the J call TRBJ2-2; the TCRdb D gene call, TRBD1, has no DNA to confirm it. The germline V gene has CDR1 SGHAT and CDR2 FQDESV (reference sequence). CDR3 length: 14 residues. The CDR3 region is CASSPRQGSGELFF.

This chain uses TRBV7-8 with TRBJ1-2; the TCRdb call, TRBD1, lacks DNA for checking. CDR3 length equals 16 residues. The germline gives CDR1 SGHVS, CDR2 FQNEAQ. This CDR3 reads CASSLERQARAYGYTF. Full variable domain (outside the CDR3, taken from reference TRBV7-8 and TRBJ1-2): GAGVSQSPRYKVAKRGQDVALRCDPISGHVSLFWYQQALGQGPEFLTYFQNEAQLDKSGLPSDRFFAERPEGSVSTLKIQRTQQEDSAVYLCASSLERQARAYGYTFGSGTRLTVV.

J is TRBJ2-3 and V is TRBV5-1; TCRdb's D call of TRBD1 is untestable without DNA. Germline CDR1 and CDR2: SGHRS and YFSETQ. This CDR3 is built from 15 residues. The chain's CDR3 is CASSFFGQNTDTQYF.

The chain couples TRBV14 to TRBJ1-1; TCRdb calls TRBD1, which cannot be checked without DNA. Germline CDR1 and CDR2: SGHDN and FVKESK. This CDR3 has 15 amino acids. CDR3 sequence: CASSQEAGSNTEAFF.

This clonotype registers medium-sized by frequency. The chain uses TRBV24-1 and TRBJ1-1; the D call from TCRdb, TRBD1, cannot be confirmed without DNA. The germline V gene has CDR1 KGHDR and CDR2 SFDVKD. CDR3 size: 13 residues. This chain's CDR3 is CATSDWDSLKAFF.

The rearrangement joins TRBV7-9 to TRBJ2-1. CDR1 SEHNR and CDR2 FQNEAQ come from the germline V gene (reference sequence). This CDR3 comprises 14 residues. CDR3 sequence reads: CASSLAFPYNEQFF.

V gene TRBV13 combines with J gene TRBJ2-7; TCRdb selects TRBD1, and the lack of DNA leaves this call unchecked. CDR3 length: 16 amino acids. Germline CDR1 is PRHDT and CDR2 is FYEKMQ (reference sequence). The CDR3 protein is CASSFRSRDRPYEQYF. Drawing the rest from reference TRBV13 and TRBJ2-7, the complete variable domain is AAGVIQSPRHLIKEKRETATLKCYPIPRHDTVYWYQQGPGQDPQFLISFYEKMQSDKGSIPDRFSAQQFSDYHSELNMSSLELGDSALYFCASSFRSRDRPYEQYFGPGTRLTVT.

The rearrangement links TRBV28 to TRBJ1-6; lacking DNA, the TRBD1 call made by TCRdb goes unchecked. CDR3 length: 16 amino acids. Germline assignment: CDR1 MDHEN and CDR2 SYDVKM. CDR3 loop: CASSSTLLGADSPLHF.

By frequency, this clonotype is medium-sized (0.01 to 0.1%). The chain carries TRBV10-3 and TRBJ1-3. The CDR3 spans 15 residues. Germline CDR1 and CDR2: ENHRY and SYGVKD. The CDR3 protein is CAISEPDSAGNTIYF.